This T cell receptor beta chain was captured in a study of T cells in Graves' hyperthyroidism and ophthalmopathy. Study-wide background: Before any treatment, at initial diagnosis, peripheral blood was collected.

The CDR3 has 17 amino acids. Trimming cost V 0 bases and J 4 bases; bases outside gene matches: 4. Per germline, CDR1 SGDLS and CDR2 YYNGEE. Criteria for exclusion of patients were uncontrolled infection, other autoimmune disease, pregnancy or lactation. There were TCR beta CDR3 regions amplified from RNA transcripts. RT-PCR in the first round (using the HTBI primer set) targeted the TCR CDR3. TCRdb itself ran the multiplex PCR reads through MiXCR, one entry per CDR3 protein. The sample includes 650,000 to 700,000 distinct CDR3 sequences, about 18% of them seen just once. This receptor was identified in a man aged 50-59 years with Graves' hyperthyroidism. The sequenced material came from blood. This rearrangement joins TRBV9 to TRBJ2-2, with TRBD2 identical over 12 bases. CDR3 DNA: TGTGCCAGCAGCGTAGTTCCTAGCGGGAGGGGCACCGGGGAGCTGTTTTTT. This encodes CASSVVPSGRGTGELFF.